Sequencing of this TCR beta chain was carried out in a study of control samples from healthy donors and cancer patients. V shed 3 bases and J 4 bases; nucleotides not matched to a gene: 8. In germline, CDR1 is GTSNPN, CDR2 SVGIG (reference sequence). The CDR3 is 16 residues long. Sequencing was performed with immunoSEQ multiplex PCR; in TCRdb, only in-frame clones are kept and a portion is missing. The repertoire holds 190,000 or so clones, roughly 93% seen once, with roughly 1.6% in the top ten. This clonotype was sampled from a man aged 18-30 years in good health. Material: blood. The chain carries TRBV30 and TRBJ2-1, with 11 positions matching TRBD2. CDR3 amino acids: CAWRGSSGGFYNEQFF. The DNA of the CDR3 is TGTGCCTGGAGAGGTTCTAGCGGGGGGTTTTACAATGAGCAGTTCTTC.